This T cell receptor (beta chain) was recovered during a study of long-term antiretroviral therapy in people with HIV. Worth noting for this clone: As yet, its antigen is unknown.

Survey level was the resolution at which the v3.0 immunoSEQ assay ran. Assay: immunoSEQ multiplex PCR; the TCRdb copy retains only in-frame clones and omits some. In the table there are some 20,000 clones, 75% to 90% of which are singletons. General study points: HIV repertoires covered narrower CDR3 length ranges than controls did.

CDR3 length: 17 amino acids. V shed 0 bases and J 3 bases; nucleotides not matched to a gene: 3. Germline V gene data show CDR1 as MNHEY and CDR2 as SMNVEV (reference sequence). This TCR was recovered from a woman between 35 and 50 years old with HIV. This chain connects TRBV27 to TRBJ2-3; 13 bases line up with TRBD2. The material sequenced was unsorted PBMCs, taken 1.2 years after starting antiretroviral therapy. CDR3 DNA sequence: TGTGCCAGCAGTTTATCCCTACTAGCGGGAGGGACAGATACGCAGTATTTT. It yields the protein CASSLSLLAGGTDTQYF.